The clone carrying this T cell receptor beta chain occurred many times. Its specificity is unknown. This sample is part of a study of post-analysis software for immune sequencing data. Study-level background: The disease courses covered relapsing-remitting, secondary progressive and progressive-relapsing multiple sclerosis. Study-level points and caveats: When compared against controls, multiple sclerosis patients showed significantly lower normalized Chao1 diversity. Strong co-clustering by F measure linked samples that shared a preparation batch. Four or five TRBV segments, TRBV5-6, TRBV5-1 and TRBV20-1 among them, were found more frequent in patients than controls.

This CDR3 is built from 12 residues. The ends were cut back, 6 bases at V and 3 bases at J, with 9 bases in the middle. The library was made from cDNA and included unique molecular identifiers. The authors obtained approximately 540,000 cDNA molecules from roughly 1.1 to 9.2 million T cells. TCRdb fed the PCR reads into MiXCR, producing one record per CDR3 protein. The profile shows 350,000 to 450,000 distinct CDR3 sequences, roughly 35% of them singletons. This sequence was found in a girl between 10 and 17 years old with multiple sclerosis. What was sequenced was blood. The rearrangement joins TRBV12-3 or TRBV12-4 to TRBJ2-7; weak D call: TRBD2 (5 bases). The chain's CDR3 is CASRSLGYEQYF. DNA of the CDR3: TGTGCCAGCAGGTCACTAGGCTACGAGCAGTACTTC.